A selection of T cell receptor beta chains follows, all from one sample in a study of ipilimumab plus nivolumab after autologous stem cell transplantation. Using immunoSEQ multiplex PCR, the repertoire was profiled, and TCRdb retains in-frame clones only, with some absent. The sample has 2,500 to 3,500 clones; about 85% are singletons. Material: PBMCs, obtained in a trial of ipilimumab plus nivolumab as post-transplant consolidation. These receptors were collected from a male donor with multiple myeloma. The CDR3 runs from the conserved cysteine through the conserved F or W. The D gene is left open where the match is weak. Clone sizes are given selectively: once, few, many, or a class where the clone is expanded.

abundance,d_gene,v_gene,j_gene,CDR3aa,CDR3nt
NA,TRBD2,TRBV11-2,TRBJ2-3,CASSLEGETSGGASTDTQYF,TGTGCCAGCAGCTTAGAAGGGGAAACTAGCGGGGGGGCTAGCACAGATACGCAGTATTTT
once,NA,TRBV6-5,TRBJ1-6,CASSYQRGNSPLHF,TGTGCCAGCAGTTACCAACGGGGAAATTCACCCCTCCACTTT
NA,NA,TRBV6-5,TRBJ1-1,CASSPPGLGNTEAFF,TGTGCCAGCAGTCCTCCAGGGTTGGGGAACACTGAAGCTTTCTTT
few,NA,TRBV5-6,TRBJ1-1,CASSPDTGGVHTEAFF,TGTGCCAGCAGCCCAGACACGGGGGGGGTGCACACTGAAGCTTTCTTT
NA,NA,TRBV15,TRBJ1-2,CATSDGSNYGYTF,TGTGCCACCAGCGACGGATCTAACTATGGCTACACCTTC
NA,NA,TRBV5-1,TRBJ2-5,CASSLYRAAETQYF,TGCGCCAGCAGCTTGTACAGGGCTGCAGAGACCCAGTACTTC
NA,NA,TRBV21-1,TRBJ1-2,CATSWEGLGYTF,TGTGCCACCTCCTGGGAGGGTCTAGGCTACACCTTC
once,TRBD2,TRBV5-1,TRBJ2-1,CASSWAGGPRNEQFF,TGCGCCAGCAGCTGGGCGGGGGGGCCAAGAAATGAGCAGTTCTTC
NA,NA,TRBV9,TRBJ1-1,CASSVSGASNTEAFF,TGTGCCAGCAGCGTGTCGGGAGCCTCGAACACTGAAGCTTTCTTT
NA,TRBD2,TRBV5-1,TRBJ2-7,CASSGGLAGTLREQYF,TGCGCCAGCAGCGGGGGACTAGCGGGGACCCTAAGGGAGCAGTACTTC
NA,NA,TRBV29-1,TRBJ2-5,CSARSPASQETQYF,TGCAGCGCTCGCTCCCCAGCGAGTCAAGAGACCCAGTACTTC
NA,TRBD1,TRBV28,TRBJ1-5,CASSRQGVVQPQHF,TGTGCCAGCAGCCGACAGGGGGTGGTTCAGCCCCAGCATTTT
NA,NA,TRBV18,TRBJ1-5,CASSPSAFDQPQHF,TGTGCCAGCTCACCATCGGCGTTTGATCAGCCCCAGCATTTT
NA,TRBD1,TRBV7-8,TRBJ1-4,CASSLFGRTGGLEKLFF,TGTGCCAGCAGCTTATTTGGTCGCACAGGGGGCCTGGAAAAACTGTTTTTT
NA,NA,TRBV6-4,TRBJ2-7,CASSDFPAAAPSYEQYF,TGTGCCAGCAGTGACTTTCCCGCGGCAGCTCCCTCCTACGAGCAGTACTTC
once,NA,TRBV12-5,TRBJ2-6,CASGPVQGQSRANVLTF,TGTGCTAGTGGTCCTGTCCAAGGACAAAGTCGGGCCAACGTCCTGACTTTC
NA,NA,TRBV14,TRBJ1-2,CASSQGLRGLYGYTF,TGTGCCAGCAGCCAAGGTTTGCGGGGTCTCTATGGCTACACCTTC
NA,NA,TRBV5-6,TRBJ1-1,CASSSLRGYTEAFF,TGTGCCAGCAGCTCTCTTCGTGGGTACACTGAAGCTTTCTTT
NA,NA,TRBV27,TRBJ2-5,CASSSPRETQYF,TGTGCCAGCAGTTCGCCACGGGAGACCCAGTACTTC
NA,TRBD2,TRBV9,TRBJ2-5,CASSVGLGGGNQETQYF,TGTGCCAGCAGCGTAGGATTAGGCGGGGGGAACCAAGAGACCCAGTACTTC
NA,NA,TRBV19,TRBJ2-2,CASKWGAGGELFF,TGTGCCAGTAAATGGGGGGCTGGCGGGGAGCTGTTTTTT
few,NA,TRBV5-5,TRBJ2-7,CASTWGFGSYEQYF,TGTGCCAGCACCTGGGGGTTCGGATCCTACGAGCAGTACTTC
NA,NA,TRBV2,TRBJ1-2,CASSADKLSGRGYTF,TGTGCCAGCAGCGCGGATAAGCTGTCAGGGAGGGGCTACACCTTC
NA,NA,TRBV6-5,TRBJ1-3,CASNHGNTIYF,TGTGCCAGCAACCATGGAAACACCATATATTTT
NA,NA,TRBV6-5,TRBJ1-3,CASSYDRTSGNTIYF,TGTGCCAGCAGTTACGACAGGACCTCTGGAAACACCATATATTTT
NA,TRBD1,TRBV5-1,TRBJ1-1,CASSLGQGGNTEAFF,TGCGCCAGCAGCTTAGGACAGGGAGGAAACACTGAAGCTTTCTTT
NA,TRBD1,TRBV5-5,TRBJ1-2,CASSRDRDFYGYTF,TGTGCCAGCAGCCGCGACAGGGATTTTTATGGCTACACCTTC